The 23 T cell receptor beta chains below come from one sample, sequenced in a study of shared clonotypes between healthy human individuals. Measured with immunoSEQ multiplex PCR; TCRdb has only the in-frame clones, and not every one. Counted here are about 2.4 million clones, 93% occurring once; the ten biggest clones make up approximately 0.35%. The specimen was naive CD4+ T cells from PBMCs. Subset defined: CD45RA+ positively selected. Source of these receptors: a man younger than 35 in good health. Some clones in this sample may be carry-over from other donors' samples.

This clone is a singleton in its sample. The same CDR3 is also encoded by other DNA sequences in this sample. J is TRBJ1-5 and V is TRBV6-5, with TRBD1 identical over 9 bases. The J segment lost 4 bases and the V segment lost 4 bases, leaving 2 bases of the junction unmatched. The CDR3 contains 14 residues. Looked up from germline, CDR1 is MNHEY and CDR2 is SVGAGI. This CDR3 reads CASSLTGGNQPQHF. The CDR3 DNA is TGTGCCAGCAGTTTGACAGGGGGGAATCAGCCCCAGCATTTT.

DNA of the CDR3: TGTGCCAGCAGCCTTGGACGCGCGGGCAATCAGCCCCAGCATTTT. Amino acids: CASSLGRAGNQPQHF. This chain joins TRBV11-3 and TRBJ1-5; D unclear. Germline assignment: CDR1 SGHNT and CDR2 YENEEA. The CDR3 loop spans 15 amino acids. V lost 5 bases, J lost 2 bases, and 13 bases lay in between.

The rearrangement uses TRBV29-1 and TRBJ1-1; a weak D match, TRBD1 (5 bases). This CDR3 region has 13 residues. Germline V gene data show CDR1 as SQVTM and CDR2 as ANQGSEA. Deletions cut 3 bases from V and 6 bases from J, with 14 bases between. CDR3 loop: CSVELRGPAEAFF. The CDR3 bases are TGCAGCGTTGAGCTGAGGGGCCCAGCTGAAGCTTTCTTT.

V gene TRBV5-6 combines with J gene TRBJ1-2; D is perhaps TRBD1 (6 bases). This CDR3 comprises 14 residues. V lost 5 bases, J lost 8 bases, and 19 bases lay in between. Per germline, CDR1 SGHDT and CDR2 YYEEEE. The CDR3 region is CASRETGQLEGYTF. The DNA of the CDR3 is TGTGCCAGCAGGGAAACAGGGCAGTTAGAGGGCTACACCTTC.

The V gene is TRBV7-9, the J gene TRBJ1-6; 9 bases align to TRBD1. This CDR3 region has 14 residues. The germline V gene encodes CDR1 SEHNR and CDR2 FQNEAQ (reference sequence). V was pared by 7 bases and J by 9 bases, with 7 bases of the junction left unmatched. The CDR3 sequence is CASTNGTGRSPLHF. In nucleotides, the CDR3 is TGTGCCAGCACCAACGGGACAGGGCGTTCACCCCTCCACTTT. The full variable domain, with the rest looked up from reference TRBV7-9 and TRBJ1-6, is DTGVSQNPRHKITKRGQNVTFRCDPISEHNRLYWYRQTLGQGPEFLTYFQNEAQLEKSRLLSDRFSAERPKGSFSTLEIQRTEQGDSAMYLCASTNGTGRSPLHFGNGTRLTVT.

This chain links TRBV5-6 with TRBJ1-1; D unclear. Germline-derived CDR1 and CDR2 are SGHDT and YYEEEE. This CDR3 comprises 16 residues. Deletions cut 4 bases from V and 10 bases from J, with 26 bases between. The CDR3 DNA reads as TGTGCCAGCAGCCGGGCAATAGGCACAGTAGCCTCGGGAGCTTTCTTT. Its protein product is CASSRAIGTVASGAFF.

The chain combines TRBV6-1 with TRBJ2-5; D is possibly TRBD1 (6 bases). The CDR3 contains 13 residues. CDR1 is MNHNS and CDR2 is SASEGT in the germline V gene. V lost 1 base to trimming and J lost 6 bases, with 9 bases between them. DNA for the CDR3: TGTGCCAGCAGTGAAGACAGGGACCAGACCCAGTACTTC. This gives the protein CASSEDRDQTQYF.

Comment on this clone: The sample has other DNA sequences that encode this CDR3 too. V gene TRBV5-1 combines with J gene TRBJ2-7; D not certain. The germline gives CDR1 SGHRS, CDR2 YFSETQ. The CDR3 loop spans 13 amino acids. Trimming took off 0 bases at V and 3 bases at J, with 7 bases between the two ends. The CDR3 bases are TGCGCCAGCAGCTTGGTCGCGGACTACGAGCAGTACTTC. It encodes CASSLVADYEQYF.

The rearrangement links TRBV27 to TRBJ2-6, with 8 bases lining up with TRBD2. Germline CDR1 reads MNHEY; CDR2 reads SMNVEV (reference sequence). Unmatched junction bases numbered 15, after V lost 9 bases and J lost 2 bases. CDR3 length: 18 residues. The CDR3 nucleotides are TGTGCCAGTGGTCCAAGAGGGACTAGATGGGCTGGGGCCAACGTCCTGACTTTC. Translation gives CASGPRGTRWAGANVLTF.

V is TRBV7-8 and J is TRBJ2-3; TRBD2 agrees at 8 bases. Looked up from germline, CDR1 is SGHVS and CDR2 is FQNEAQ. V lost 6 bases, J lost 6 bases, and 8 bases stayed unmatched. The CDR3 covers 14 residues. The CDR3 protein is CASSLLAVLDTQYF. CDR3 nucleotides: TGTGCCAGCAGTTTACTAGCGGTTTTGGATACGCAGTATTTT.

The rearrangement joins TRBV5-1 to TRBJ1-4; TRBD1 aligns across 10 bases. This CDR3 is 16 amino acids long. Germline V CDR1 and CDR2: SGHRS, YFSETQ. J lost 4 bases, V lost 4 bases, and 7 bases had no gene match. The CDR3 protein is CASSRGQGEFNEKLFF. As DNA, the CDR3 is TGCGCCAGCAGCAGAGGACAGGGGGAGTTTAATGAAAAACTGTTTTTT.

V and J are TRBV6-1 and TRBJ1-2; TRBD1 aligns across 7 bases. The CDR3 runs to 13 residues. The germline V gene has CDR1 MNHNS and CDR2 SASEGT. V shed 7 bases and J 6 bases; nucleotides not matched to a gene: 8. DNA for the CDR3: TGTGCCAGCACCCATCAACAGGGGCATGGCTACACCTTC. It codes for CASTHQQGHGYTF.

On this clone: This specimen includes other DNA sequences encoding the same CDR3. This chain joins TRBV4-2 and TRBJ1-2; TRBD1 matches at 7 bases. The CDR3 totals 14 residues. Germline values: CDR1 LGHNA, CDR2 YNFKEQ. Losses at the gene ends were 4 bases for V and 2 bases for J; bases not matched to a gene: 4. CDR3 residues: CASSLDRENYGYTF. The CDR3 DNA is TGTGCCAGCAGCCTCGACAGGGAAAACTATGGCTACACCTTC.

The V call is TRBV5-1, the J call TRBJ1-3; the match to TRBD1 covers 7 bases. Trimming removed 4 bases from V and 8 bases from J; junction bases left unmatched: 3. CDR1 and CDR2 (germline): SGHRS, YFSETQ. CDR3 length equals 12 residues. DNA of the CDR3: TGCGCCAGCAGCGCACAGGGGCACACCATATATTTT. Its protein product is CASSAQGHTIYF.

This sequence joins TRBV7-7 and TRBJ2-3; 9 bases fit TRBD1. Germline lookup yields CDR1 SSHAT and CDR2 FNYEAQ (reference sequence). The CDR3 is 17 residues long. J lost 4 bases, V lost 5 bases, and 13 bases had no gene match. The DNA of the CDR3 is TGTGCCAGCAGCCCCCCCCGGGACAGGGCTGATGCAGATACGCAGTATTTT. It translates to CASSPPRDRADADTQYF. The full variable domain, completed using reference TRBV7-7 and TRBJ2-3, is GAGVSQSPRYKVTKRGQDVTLRCDPISSHATLYWYQQALGQGPEFLTYFNYEAQPDKSGLPSDRFSAERPEGSISTLTIQRTEQRDSAMYRCASSPPRDRADADTQYFGPGTRLTVL.

In regard to this clone: The same CDR3 is also encoded by other DNA sequences in this sample. The CDR3 region has the DNA TGTGCCAGCTCACCACCGGCAGGGGCGAACACTGAAGCTTTCTTT. Residues: CASSPPAGANTEAFF. The rearrangement uses TRBV18 and TRBJ1-1; D might be TRBD1 (6 bases). In germline, CDR1 is KGHSH, CDR2 LQKENI. V was cut by 0 bases and J by 1 base, with 9 bases left in between. This CDR3 has 15 residues.

The chain links TRBV11-1 to TRBJ2-7; 7 bases fit TRBD2. CDR1 and CDR2 from the germline V gene are SGHAT and FQDESV (reference sequence). The J segment lost 1 base and the V segment lost 1 base, leaving 4 bases of the junction unmatched. The CDR3 consists of 15 residues. CDR3 residues: CASSLVGGGSYEQYF. CDR3 DNA sequence: TGTGCCAGCAGCTTAGTCGGGGGAGGGTCCTACGAGCAGTACTTC.

The chain joins TRBV6-5 to TRBJ2-1, with D perhaps TRBD2 (5 bases). CDR1 and CDR2 from the germline V gene are MNHEY and SVGAGI. The length of the CDR3 is 14 residues. The V and J ends lost 10 bases and 5 bases respectively, with 18 bases between them. In nucleotides, the CDR3 is TGTGCCACCTCGAGGGTTAGGGCTGACAATGAGCAGTTCTTC. Translation: CATSRVRADNEQFF.

The genes are TRBV15 and TRBJ1-1; D uncertain. Trimming pared 0 bases from V and 3 bases from J, leaving 14 bases between. Germline CDR1 is LNHNV and CDR2 is YYDKDF (reference sequence). The CDR3 contains 16 residues. CDR3 in amino acids: CATSRDRAGADTEAFF. The CDR3 region has the DNA TGTGCCACCAGCAGAGATCGGGCTGGTGCGGACACTGAAGCTTTCTTT.

The V and J genes are TRBV6-6 and TRBJ2-7, with TRBD1 matching 8 bases. This CDR3 contains 15 residues. The germline gives CDR1 MNHNY, CDR2 SVGAGI (reference sequence). V shed 5 bases, J shed 2 bases, and the junction held 8 bases outside the gene matches. The CDR3 bases are TGTGCCAGCAGTACTACAGGGGGGCGCACCTACGAGCAGTACTTC. Its translation: CASSTTGGRTYEQYF.

This clone showed up just a few times. The rearrangement joins TRBV30 to TRBJ1-5; D not certain. Trimming pared 4 bases from V and 0 bases from J, leaving 10 bases between. The germline V gene encodes CDR1 GTSNPN and CDR2 SVGIG (reference sequence). The CDR3 contains 14 residues. The CDR3 DNA reads as TGTGCCTGGAATAGGGCAGCTAGCAATCAGCCCCAGCATTTT. Protein product: CAWNRAASNQPQHF.

The V and J genes are TRBV19 and TRBJ1-2, with D tentatively TRBD1 (5 bases). The germline V and J ends were trimmed by 10 bases and 2 bases, with 11 bases remaining between them. Germline V CDR1 and CDR2: LNHDA, SQIVND (reference sequence). The CDR3 covers 12 residues. CDR3 residues: CATFDRNYGYTF. The CDR3 DNA reads as TGTGCCACCTTTGACAGAAACTATGGCTACACCTTC.

This sequence joins TRBV7-3 and TRBJ2-1; TRBD2 agrees at 9 bases. The V gene's germline CDR1 is SGHTA and CDR2 FQGTGA. The CDR3 extends over 22 amino acids. The junction had 19 bases not matched to a gene; V was cut back by 0 bases and J by 1 base. The CDR3 coding sequence is TGTGCCAGCAGCTTAACCCCGTTCAAGGGGCGGGAGGGCCTTTGGTCCTACAATGAGCAGTTCTTC. Translation: CASSLTPFKGREGLWSYNEQFF.